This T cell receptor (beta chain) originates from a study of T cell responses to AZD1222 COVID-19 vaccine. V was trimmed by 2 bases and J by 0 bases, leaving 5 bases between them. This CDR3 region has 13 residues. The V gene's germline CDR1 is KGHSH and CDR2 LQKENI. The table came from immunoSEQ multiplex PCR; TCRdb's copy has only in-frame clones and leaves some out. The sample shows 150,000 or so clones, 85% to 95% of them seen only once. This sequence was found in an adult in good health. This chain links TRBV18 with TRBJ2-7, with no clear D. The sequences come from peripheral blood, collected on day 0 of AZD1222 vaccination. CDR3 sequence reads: CASSPGSSYEQYF. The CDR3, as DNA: TGTGCCAGCTCACCAGGCAGCTCCTACGAGCAGTACTTC. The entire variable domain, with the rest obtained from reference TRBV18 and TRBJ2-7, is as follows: NAGVMQNPRHLVRRRGQEARLRCSPMKGHSHVYWYRQLPEEGLKFMVYLQKENIIDESGMPKERFSAEFPKEGPSILRIQQVVRGDSAAYFCASSPGSSYEQYFGPGTRLTVT.